This T cell receptor (beta chain) was documented in a study of identical twins. Notes on this clonotype: As yet, its antigen is unknown.

Only healthy Caucasians were enrolled as donors. Study observations and caveats: Invariant MAIT and iNKT cells may have partly biased zero-insertion analyses. Without tracking the same donors, conclusions rested on cross-sectional statistical analysis. Carriage of fewer insertions was seen in abundant cord blood beta clonotypes, whereas memory repertoires showed none.

In TCRdb, the 5' RACE reads were re-called with MiXCR into one record per CDR3 protein. The table records about 200,000 distinct CDR3 sequences, under 12% of them present only once. Sample: memory T cells sorted from blood. The receptor comes from a man between 50 and 59 years old in good health.

Here the CDR3 reads CASSLSVAGADTQYF. The CDR3 DNA reads as TGCGCCAGCAGCTTGTCTGTAGCGGGAGCCGATACGCAGTATTTT. The chain couples TRBV5-1 to TRBJ2-3; 9 bases are shared with TRBD2. The CDR3 has 15 residues. Trimming removed 1 base from V and 6 bases from J; junction bases left unmatched: 6. CDR1 and CDR2 (germline): SGHRS, YFSETQ.